This TCR beta chain was observed in a study of T cells in tuberculosis (dated 2018 in TCRdb). Broadly, across the study: In the study, CD1B tetramers and high-throughput TCR immunosequencing were combined to characterize T cells specific for the mycobacterial lipid antigen glucose monomycolate (GMM). IGRA-negative adolescents, IGRA-positive adolescents with latent tuberculosis and adults with active tuberculosis, some 11 per group, were compared in a South African clinical cohort. Here is what the overall study found, with its caveats: The smaller NN-distances were partly driven by shorter CDR3-alpha lengths in active tuberculosis patients, and the difference for TCR-beta did not reach statistical significance. Clinical samples were selected based on which cryopreserved specimens were available, and the active tuberculosis cases were adults whereas the controls were adolescents. With the diverse GMM-specific repertoire as input, a classifier achieved 80% to 90% accuracy (AUROC 0.75 to 0.95), whereas GEM motif frequencies as input gave 60% to 70% accuracy. Compared with IGRA-negative controls, TCR-alpha repertoires from active tuberculosis had smaller mean NN-distances to GMM-specific TCRs, which suggests clonal expansion of these TCRs.

Regarding this clone: No antigen is known for it. No per-base quality is available; no much larger clone lies one base away.

TCR libraries were generated with the immunoSEQ multiplex PCR assay, using TCR-beta and/or TCR-alpha/delta assays for each sample. The Illumina high-throughput platform was used to sequence the amplified TCR libraries. In the source study's methods: Clustering and dimensionality reduction relied on pairwise TCRdist distances among GMM-specific receptors from T cells that were either sorted ex vivo or expanded in vitro. Each clinical repertoire was assigned a mean NN-distance score, defined as the average TCRdist to the nearest 10% of tetramer-positive reference sequences. GEM TCR motif frequency was computed as the fraction of unique TCRs matching known GEM sequences by V/J usage and CDR3 length. Active tuberculosis was classified by linear discriminant analysis with leave-one-out cross-validation, implemented in scikit-learn. TCRdb limited this immuneACCESS table to in-frame rearrangements with V and J called. A share of clones is missing; checked studies link under half to unresolved V genes, and the rest is unexplained. V, J and clone size are those of that table, while D and trimming were read from the DNA. In this sample the table shows tens of thousands of clones, 90% to 95% of which occur a single time. The top ten clones comprise around 10% of the sample.

Taken from cysteine to phenylalanine, the CDR3 has 12 residues. The sequence is cut down to CDR3 DNA, 36 bases in frame from base 1. CDR1 SGDLS and CDR2 YYNGEE were looked up in the germline V gene. V was cut back by 1 base and J by 9 bases, leaving a gap of 8 bases between them. At study entry, adolescents were screened for latent tuberculosis infection by tuberculin skin test and QuantiFERON-TB GOLD In-Tube IGRA. Immunosequencing was performed on unsorted cryopreserved PBMC and covered around 91,000 T cells per clinical donor on average. Eleven high schools in the Worcester region of the Western Cape, South Africa, served as enrollment sites for adolescents aged 12 to 18 years. Around ten M. tuberculosis-infected adolescents and some ten uninfected adolescents, matched for age and sex, were selected. PBMC from adolescents were isolated by density centrifugation from freshly drawn heparinized blood and were then cryopreserved.

The source of this sequence is a donor under 30 with latent tuberculosis or without tuberculosis infection. Some clones in this sample may be carry-over from other donors' samples. The sequenced sample consisted of PBMCs. The chain joins TRBV9 to TRBJ1-5; the D gene is unclear. The nucleotides read TGTGCCAGCAGCGTATTCCGTCGGCCCCAGCATTTT. Translated, this is CASSVFRRPQHF.